The T cell receptor beta chain described here comes from a study of blood T cell repertoires in COVID-19. The wider study: Samples of COVID-19 (acute and convalescent) were obtained from the United States, Italy and Spain. Nucleic acid was either cDNA or gDNA, and it came from T cells, B-cell-depleted T cells, or PBMCs.

In this sample, this clone turned up once. Per the study methods: Amplification of reference gene primers provided the estimated nucleated cell counts. Assay: immunoSEQ multiplex PCR; the TCRdb copy retains only in-frame clones and omits some. For V, J and clone size, that table is used; D and trimming come from the DNA. This sample has tens of thousands of clones, with roughly 80% found just once. The junction had 0 bases not matched to a gene; V was cut back by 6 bases and J by 3 bases. The CDR3 contains 13 residues. Germline V gives CDR1 MDHEN, CDR2 SYDVKM. The chain joins TRBV28 to TRBJ2-1; 9 nucleotides line up with TRBD1. This receptor was identified in a human donor in a cohort sampled during active COVID-19. Material: peripheral blood. The CDR3 here is CASRGQGYNEQFF. CDR3 DNA sequence: TGTGCCAGCAGGGGACAGGGCTACAATGAGCAGTTCTTC.